These 26 T cell receptor beta chains were sequenced from one sample in a study of cytomegalovirus exposure and HLA in healthy donors. Primers for the PCR totalled 60 Vbeta and 13 Jbeta. The assay was immunoSEQ multiplex PCR, and TCRdb's table has in-frame clones only and misses some. The table lists fewer than 30,000 clones, 50% to 75% of them singletons. Sequences were obtained from PBMCs. The receptors come from a male donor in good health and CMV-seropositive.

This clone came up once. The rearrangement links TRBV29-1 to TRBJ2-5; TRBD2 aligns across 7 bases. The DNA end is a closer match to TRBJ2-7, so the J assignment may be wrong. This CDR3 has 13 residues. Germline CDR1 reads SQVTM; CDR2 reads ANQGSEA. The CDR3 region has the DNA TGCAGCGGGCGGGGCGGGAGCTCCTACGAGCAGTACTTC. It encodes CSGRGGSSYEQYF.

V and J are TRBV30 and TRBJ1-1; the D is unclear. In germline, CDR1 is GTSNPN, CDR2 SVGIG (reference sequence). V was trimmed by 3 bases and J by 1 base, leaving 9 bases between them. This CDR3 region has 13 residues. Written as DNA, the CDR3 is TGTGCCTGGAGGTTAGCGGGGAACACTGAAGCTTTCTTT. This codes for CAWRLAGNTEAFF.

The rearrangement uses TRBV19 and TRBJ1-2, with unresolved D. This CDR3 is built from 12 residues. V was pared by 8 bases and J by 0 bases, with 7 bases between. Germline values: CDR1 LNHDA, CDR2 SQIVND (reference sequence). The CDR3 reads CASRSPNYGYTF. For the CDR3, the DNA is TGTGCCAGTCGGTCTCCTAACTATGGCTACACCTTC.

The chain recombines TRBV6-1 with TRBJ1-6; possibly TRBD1 for D (5 bases). The CDR3 extends over 15 amino acids. V was shortened by 2 bases and J by 7 bases, with 12 bases between the two germline ends. CDR1 and CDR2 from the germline V gene are MNHNS and SASEGT. CDR3 loop: CASSELQVLNSPLHF. DNA for the CDR3: TGTGCCAGCAGTGAATTACAGGTTCTCAATTCACCCCTCCACTTT.

This chain links TRBV6-5 with TRBJ1-1, with 7 positions matching TRBD1. The CDR3 covers 14 residues. Germline CDR1 is MNHEY and CDR2 is SVGAGI. V lost 6 bases and J lost 1; bases outside the gene matches: 5. CDR3 loop: CASSPGTANTEAFF. The CDR3 DNA sequence: TGTGCCAGCAGCCCCGGGACAGCGAACACTGAAGCTTTCTTT.

The chain joins TRBV2 to TRBJ2-3; possible D gene TRBD2, 5 bases. This CDR3 spans 14 amino acids. Trimming cost V 2 bases and J 6 bases, with 12 bases left between them. Per germline, CDR1 SNHLY and CDR2 FYNNEI. The DNA for the CDR3 is TGTGCCAGCAGTGAATTCGGGAACTACGATACGCAGTATTTT. The encoded protein is CASSEFGNYDTQYF.

This clone was seen only a few times. V gene TRBV5-1 combines with J gene TRBJ2-3; TRBD2 matches at 8 bases. This CDR3 has 18 residues. The V gene end was trimmed by 3 bases and the J gene end by 3 bases; junction bases not matched to a gene: 15. CDR1 and CDR2 (germline): SGHRS, YFSETQ. In DNA form, the CDR3 reads TGCGCCAGCAGCTCCGCCCCTACCGGGACTAGGGTGACAGATACGCAGTATTTT. This encodes CASSSAPTGTRVTDTQYF.

V is TRBV5-4 and J is TRBJ1-1, with D possibly TRBD1 on 6 matching bases. V dropped 6 bases and J dropped 0 bases, with 18 bases sitting between them. This CDR3 contains 16 residues. CDR1 SGHNT and CDR2 YYREEE come from the germline V gene (reference sequence). The CDR3 DNA follows: TGTGCCAGCATTAAGGGCAGGGGAAAGATGAACACTGAAGCTTTCTTT. Amino acids: CASIKGRGKMNTEAFF.

This clone was observed a few times. This chain uses TRBV5-5 with TRBJ2-7; possible D gene TRBD2, 6 bases. The V gene's germline CDR1 is SGHKS and CDR2 YYEKEE (reference sequence). CDR3 length: 15 amino acids. V was pared by 2 bases and J by 7 bases, with 19 bases between. The CDR3 here is CASSLSLALRGEQYF. The CDR3 nucleotides are TGTGCCAGCAGCTTAAGTCTAGCGCTACGAGGGGAGCAGTACTTC. The full variable domain, its missing parts supplied by reference TRBV5-5 and TRBJ2-7, is DAGVTQSPTHLIKTRGQQVTLRCSPISGHKSVSWYQQVLGQGPQFIFQYYEKEERGRGNFPDRFSARQFPNYSSELNVNALLLGDSALYLCASSLSLALRGEQYFGPGTRLTVT.

The DNA of the CDR3 is TGTGCCAGCAGCTCCCTCGACAGGTCAAAGGGAGCTTTCTTT. Amino acid sequence: CASSSLDRSKGAFF. V usage is TRBV7-2 and J usage is TRBJ1-1, with D possibly TRBD1 on 6 matching bases. V shed 4 bases and J shed 10 bases, with 19 bases lying between them. The CDR3 totals 14 residues. Looked up from germline, CDR1 is SGHTA and CDR2 is FQGNSA.

This chain joins TRBV4-1 and TRBJ2-1, with D hard to call. The germline V gene encodes CDR1 MGHRA and CDR2 YSYEKL. The CDR3 length is 14 residues. Trimming took off 0 bases at V and 3 bases at J, with 6 bases between the two ends. The CDR3 DNA follows: TGCGCCAGCAGCCAAGAACCTAACTACAATGAGCAGTTCTTC. It encodes CASSQEPNYNEQFF.

The chain recombines TRBV4-2 with TRBJ2-7; 12 bases are a match to TRBD2. CDR1 is LGHNA and CDR2 is YNFKEQ in the germline V gene. Trimming cost V 3 bases and J 1 base; bases outside gene matches: 1. The CDR3 spans 15 residues. The CDR3 DNA reads TGTGCCAGCAGCCAGGGACTAGCGGGTTCCTACGAGCAGTACTTC. Its translation: CASSQGLAGSYEQYF.

J is TRBJ1-1 and V is TRBV2, with a tentative D call TRBD1 (6 bases). V was shortened by 4 bases and J by 5 bases, with 14 bases between the two germline ends. The CDR3 spans 14 residues. Germline assignment: CDR1 SNHLY and CDR2 FYNNEI. The CDR3 protein is CASSVGLQGTEAFF. The DNA of the CDR3 is TGTGCCAGCAGTGTGGGGTTGCAGGGGACTGAAGCTTTCTTT.

This chain connects TRBV30 to TRBJ1-2; D ambiguous. The germline CDR1 and CDR2 sequences are GTSNPN and SVGIG (reference sequence). Trimming pared 4 bases from V and 0 bases from J, leaving 21 bases between. The CDR3 has 17 residues. CDR3 sequence (DNA): TGTGCCTGGATCGAGCGCCCCGGGATTATTACTAACTATGGCTACACCTTC. Residues: CAWIERPGIITNYGYTF.

The chain recombines TRBV18 with TRBJ2-3; unclear D gene. The germline V and J ends were trimmed by 1 base and 5 bases, with 16 bases remaining between them. Germline assignment: CDR1 KGHSH and CDR2 LQKENI. This CDR3 comprises 16 residues. Here the CDR3 DNA reads TGTGCCAGCTCACCACAGAGATCCGGGTTAGGAGATACGCAGTATTTT. It translates to CASSPQRSGLGDTQYF.

The rearrangement uses TRBV16 and TRBJ1-5; 7 bases align to TRBD1. This CDR3 has 16 amino acids. V trimming: 3 bases; J trimming: 3 bases; junction bases outside the gene matches: 8. Germline loops: CDR1 KGHSY, CDR2 FQNENV. CDR3 sequence reads: CASSHKTDRANQPQHF. CDR3 in DNA: TGTGCCAGCAGCCATAAGACTGACAGGGCCAATCAGCCCCAGCATTTT.

There are a few counts of this clone. The chain carries TRBV2 and TRBJ1-1, with a possible D match to TRBD1 (5 bases). The CDR3 is 14 residues long. The V end was cut by 6 bases, the J end by 0 bases, with 11 bases between. Germline assignment: CDR1 SNHLY and CDR2 FYNNEI. Here the CDR3 DNA reads TGTGCCAGCAGAATCGACAGTATGAACACTGAAGCTTTCTTT. It translates to CASRIDSMNTEAFF.

As to this clone: The same CDR3 is also encoded by other DNA sequences in this sample. J is TRBJ1-1 and V is TRBV6-6; TRBD1 aligns across 7 bases. The V gene end was trimmed by 4 bases and the J gene end by 5 bases; junction bases not matched to a gene: 10. CDR1 is MNHNY, CDR2 SVGAGI, per germline (reference sequence). CDR3 length: 15 residues. Written as DNA, the CDR3 is TGTGCCAGCAGTTCCAGGGGGGCTTCGTGGACTGAAGCTTTCTTT. Translation: CASSSRGASWTEAFF.

This rearrangement joins TRBV7-6 to TRBJ1-2; 8 nucleotides agree with TRBD1. The CDR3 totals 13 residues. V gave up 5 bases and J gave up 3 bases; unmatched junction bases: 2. Germline CDR1 is SGHVS and CDR2 is FNYEAQ. CDR3 sequence reads: CASSPGQDYGYTF. CDR3 DNA: TGTGCCAGCAGCCCGGGACAGGACTATGGCTACACCTTC. The whole variable domain, remainder taken from reference TRBV7-6 and TRBJ1-2, is GAGVSQSPRYKVTKRGQDVALRCDPISGHVSLYWYRQALGQGPEFLTYFNYEAQQDKSGLPNDRFSAERPEGSISTLTIQRTEQRDSAMYRCASSPGQDYGYTFGSGTRLTVV.

The chain combines TRBV25-1 with TRBJ1-1; TRBD1 might be the D (5 bases). The CDR3 totals 13 residues. V lost 4 bases to trimming and J lost 1 base, with 7 bases between them. The germline V gene has CDR1 MGHDK and CDR2 SYGVNS. Written as DNA, the CDR3 is TGTGCCAGCAGTGCGACAGAGAACACTGAAGCTTTCTTT. It encodes CASSATENTEAFF.

This chain joins TRBV6-6 and TRBJ1-2, with 7 nucleotides matching TRBD1. The J segment lost 6 bases and the V segment lost 6 bases, leaving 7 bases of the junction unmatched. Germline CDR1 reads MNHNY; CDR2 reads SVGAGI (reference sequence). CDR3 size: 13 residues. In nucleotides, the CDR3 is TGTGCCAGCAGACTCGGACAGGAGAATGGCTACACCTTC. Its protein product is CASRLGQENGYTF.

The V gene is TRBV5-6, the J gene TRBJ1-2; the D gene is possibly TRBD1 (5 bases). There are 15 residues in the CDR3. The V end was cut by 5 bases, the J end by 3 bases, with 17 bases between. Germline values: CDR1 SGHDT, CDR2 YYEEEE. This chain's CDR3 is CASSRASRADYGYTF. DNA of the CDR3: TGTGCCAGCAGTCGTGCGTCCAGGGCCGACTATGGCTACACCTTC.

This clone was recorded a few times. This sequence joins TRBV5-4 and TRBJ1-5; D may be TRBD1 (5 bases). The CDR3 extends over 14 amino acids. The germline V gene encodes CDR1 SGHNT and CDR2 YYREEE (reference sequence). Trimming took off 0 bases at V and 6 bases at J, with 10 bases between the two ends. The CDR3 loop reads CASSLAGRGQPQHF. The DNA for the CDR3 is TGTGCCAGCAGCTTGGCCGGGAGGGGTCAGCCCCAGCATTTT.

The gene calls are TRBV7-3 and TRBJ1-1; D is uncertain. Looked up from germline, CDR1 is SGHTA and CDR2 is FQGTGA. This CDR3 region has 13 residues. Trimming removed 2 bases from V and 4 bases from J, with 8 bases in between. The CDR3 DNA is TGTGCCAGCAGCTTAGGAGGGCGCACTGAAGCTTTCTTT. Its translation: CASSLGGRTEAFF.

The V call is TRBV6-1, the J call TRBJ1-3; TRBD1 agrees at 8 bases. Per the germline V gene, CDR1 is MNHNS and CDR2 is SASEGT. The CDR3 covers 16 residues. With V trimmed by 1 base and J by 3 bases, 5 bases remained unmatched. The DNA for the CDR3 is TGTGCCAGCAGTGAAGAGGGCAGGGGGCTTGGAAACACCATATATTTT. It encodes CASSEEGRGLGNTIYF.

The CDR3 spells CAWNRGTEETQYF. The CDR3 coding sequence is TGTGCCTGGAACAGGGGGACAGAAGAGACCCAGTACTTC. The chain recombines TRBV30 with TRBJ2-5, with 8 bases identical to TRBD1. Trimming at V came to 4 bases and at J to 3 bases, leaving 4 bases not matched to a gene. CDR1 is GTSNPN, CDR2 SVGIG, per germline (reference sequence). The CDR3 has 13 residues.